The clone carrying this T cell receptor (beta chain) was seen a handful of times. One entry per CDR3 protein results from TCRdb running MiXCR on the RT-PCR reads. The sample has roughly 500,000 distinct CDR3 sequences; 16% are singletons. This entry comes from a study of response to subunit inactivated influenza vaccine. Germline lookup yields CDR1 LGHNA and CDR2 YNFKEQ. The CDR3 is made up of 15 amino acids. V lost 0 bases and J lost 1, with 6 bases in between. The clonotype originates from a man aged 50 to 69 who received an inactivated influenza vaccine. The sample here was CD4+ T cells sorted from PBMCs, taken less than 30 months after vaccination. This chain connects TRBV4-2 to TRBJ2-2; D ambiguous. The CDR3: CASSQESGNTGELFF. CDR3 DNA sequence: TGTGCCAGCAGCCAAGAATCAGGGAACACCGGGGAGCTGTTTTTT.